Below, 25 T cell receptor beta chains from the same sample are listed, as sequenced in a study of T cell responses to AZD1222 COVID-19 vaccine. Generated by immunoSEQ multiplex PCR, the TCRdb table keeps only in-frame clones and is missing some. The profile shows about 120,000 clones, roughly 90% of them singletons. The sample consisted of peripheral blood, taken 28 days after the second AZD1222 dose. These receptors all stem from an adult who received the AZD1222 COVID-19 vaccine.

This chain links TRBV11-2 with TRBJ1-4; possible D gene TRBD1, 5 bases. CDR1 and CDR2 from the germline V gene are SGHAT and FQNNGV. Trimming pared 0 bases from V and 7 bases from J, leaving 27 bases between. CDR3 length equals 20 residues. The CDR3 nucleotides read TGTGCCAGCAGCTTAGATCCCCCCCGGGCGGGGGGGTATGGTTTTGAAAAACTGTTTTTT. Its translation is CASSLDPPRAGGYGFEKLFF.

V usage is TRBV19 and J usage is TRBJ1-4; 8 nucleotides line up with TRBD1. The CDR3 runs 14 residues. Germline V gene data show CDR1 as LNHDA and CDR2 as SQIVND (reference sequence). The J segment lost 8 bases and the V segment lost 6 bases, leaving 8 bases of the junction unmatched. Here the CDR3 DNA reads TGTGCCAGTAGCCGCGACAGGGGAGTGGAAAAACTGTTTTTT. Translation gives CASSRDRGVEKLFF.

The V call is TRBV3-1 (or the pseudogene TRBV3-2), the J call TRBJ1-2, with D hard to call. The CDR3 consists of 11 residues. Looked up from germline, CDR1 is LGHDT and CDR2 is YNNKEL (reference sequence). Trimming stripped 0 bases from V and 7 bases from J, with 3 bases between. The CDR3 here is CASSQEGGYTF. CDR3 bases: TGTGCCAGCAGCCAAGAGGGTGGCTACACCTTC.

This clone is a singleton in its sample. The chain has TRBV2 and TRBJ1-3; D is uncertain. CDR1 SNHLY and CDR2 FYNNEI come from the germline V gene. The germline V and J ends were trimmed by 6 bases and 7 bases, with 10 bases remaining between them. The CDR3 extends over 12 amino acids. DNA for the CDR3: TGTGCCAGCAGAGACCAGCGGAACACCATATATTTT. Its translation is CASRDQRNTIYF.

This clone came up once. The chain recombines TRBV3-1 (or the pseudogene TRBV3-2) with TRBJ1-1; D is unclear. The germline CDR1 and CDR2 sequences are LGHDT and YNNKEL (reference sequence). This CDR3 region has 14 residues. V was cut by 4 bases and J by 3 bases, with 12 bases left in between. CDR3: CASSPTWGDTEAFF. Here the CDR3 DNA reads TGTGCCAGCAGCCCCACATGGGGAGACACTGAAGCTTTCTTT.

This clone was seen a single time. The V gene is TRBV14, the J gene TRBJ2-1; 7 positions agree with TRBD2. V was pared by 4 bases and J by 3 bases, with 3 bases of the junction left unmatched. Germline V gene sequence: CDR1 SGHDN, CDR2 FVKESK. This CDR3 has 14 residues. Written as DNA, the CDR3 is TGTGCCAGCAGCCCGGGACTAATCTACAATGAGCAGTTCTTC. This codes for CASSPGLIYNEQFF.

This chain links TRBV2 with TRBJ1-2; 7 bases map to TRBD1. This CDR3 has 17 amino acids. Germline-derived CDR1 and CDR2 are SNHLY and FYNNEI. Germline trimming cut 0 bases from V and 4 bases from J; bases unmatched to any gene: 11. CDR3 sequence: CASSEAWNDRAPYGYTF. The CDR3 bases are TGTGCCAGCAGTGAAGCGTGGAATGACAGGGCCCCCTATGGCTACACCTTC.

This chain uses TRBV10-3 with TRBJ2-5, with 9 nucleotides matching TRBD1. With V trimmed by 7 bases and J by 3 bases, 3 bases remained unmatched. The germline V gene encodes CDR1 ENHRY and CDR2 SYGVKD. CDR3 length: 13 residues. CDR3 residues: CAINRDREETQYF. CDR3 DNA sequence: TGTGCCATCAACCGGGACAGGGAAGAGACCCAGTACTTC.

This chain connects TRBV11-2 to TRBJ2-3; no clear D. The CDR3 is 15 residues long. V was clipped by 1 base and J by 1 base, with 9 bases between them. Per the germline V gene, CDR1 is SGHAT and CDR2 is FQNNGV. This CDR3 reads CASSLAAPGTDTQYF. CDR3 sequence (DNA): TGTGCCAGCAGCTTAGCTGCTCCCGGCACAGATACGCAGTATTTT.

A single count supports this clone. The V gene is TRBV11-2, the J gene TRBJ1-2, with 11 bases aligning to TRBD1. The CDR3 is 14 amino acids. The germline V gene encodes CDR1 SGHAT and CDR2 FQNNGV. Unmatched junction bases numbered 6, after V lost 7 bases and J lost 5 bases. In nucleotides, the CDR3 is TGTGCCAGCACTCGGGGACAGGGGGGTTATGGCTACACCTTC. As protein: CASTRGQGGYGYTF.

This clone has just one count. The CDR3 sequence: CASRGHNSYNEQFF. DNA of the CDR3: TGTGCCAGCAGAGGACATAACTCCTACAATGAGCAGTTCTTC. The chain uses TRBV14 and TRBJ2-1; tentative D call: TRBD1 (5 bases). Per the germline V gene, CDR1 is SGHDN and CDR2 is FVKESK. The V end lost 6 bases, the J end lost 0 bases, and 9 bases lay between the germline ends. The CDR3 covers 14 residues. The full variable domain, in which reference TRBV14 and TRBJ2-1 provide the parts outside the CDR3, is EAGVTQFPSHSVIEKGQTVTLRCDPISGHDNLYWYRRVMGKEIKFLLHFVKESKQDESGMPNNRFLAERTGGTYSTLKVQPAELEDSGVYFCASRGHNSYNEQFFGPGTRLTVL.

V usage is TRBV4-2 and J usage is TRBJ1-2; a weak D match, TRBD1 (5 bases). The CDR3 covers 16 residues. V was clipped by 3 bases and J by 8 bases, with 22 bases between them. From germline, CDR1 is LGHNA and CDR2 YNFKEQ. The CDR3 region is CASSQWDGRLRDGYTF. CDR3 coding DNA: TGTGCCAGCAGCCAGTGGGACGGACGTTTAAGGGACGGCTACACCTTC.

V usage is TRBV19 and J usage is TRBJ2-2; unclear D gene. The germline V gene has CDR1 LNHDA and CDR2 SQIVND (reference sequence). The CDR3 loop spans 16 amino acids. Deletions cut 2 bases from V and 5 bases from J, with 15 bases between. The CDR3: CASSIHELRATGELFF. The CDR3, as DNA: TGTGCCAGTAGTATACACGAGCTTAGGGCGACCGGGGAGCTGTTTTTT.

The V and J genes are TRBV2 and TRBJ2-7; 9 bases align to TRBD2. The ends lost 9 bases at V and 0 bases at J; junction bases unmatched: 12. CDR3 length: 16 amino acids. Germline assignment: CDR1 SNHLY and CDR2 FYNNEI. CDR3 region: CASLALAGPSSYEQYF. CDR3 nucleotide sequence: TGTGCCAGTTTGGCACTAGCGGGCCCTAGCTCCTACGAGCAGTACTTC. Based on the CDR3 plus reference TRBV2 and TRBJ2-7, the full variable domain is EPEVTQTPSHQVTQMGQEVILRCVPISNHLYFYWYRQILGQKVEFLVSFYNNEISEKSEIFDDQFSVERPDGSNFTLKIRSTKLEDSAMYFCASLALAGPSSYEQYFGPGTRLTVT.

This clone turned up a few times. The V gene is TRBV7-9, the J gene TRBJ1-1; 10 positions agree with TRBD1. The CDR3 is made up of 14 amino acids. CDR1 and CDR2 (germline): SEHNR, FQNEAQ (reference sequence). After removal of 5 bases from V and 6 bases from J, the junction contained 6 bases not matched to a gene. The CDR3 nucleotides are TGTGCCAGCAGCCCTTCGACAGGGGGCCCTGAAGCTTTCTTT. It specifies CASSPSTGGPEAFF.

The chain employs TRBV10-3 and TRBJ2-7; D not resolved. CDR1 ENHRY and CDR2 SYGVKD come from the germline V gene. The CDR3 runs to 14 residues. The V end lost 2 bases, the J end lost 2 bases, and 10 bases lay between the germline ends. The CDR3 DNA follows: TGTGCCATCAGTGAGGAACAGTGGCCCTACGAGCAGTACTTC. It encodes CAISEEQWPYEQYF.

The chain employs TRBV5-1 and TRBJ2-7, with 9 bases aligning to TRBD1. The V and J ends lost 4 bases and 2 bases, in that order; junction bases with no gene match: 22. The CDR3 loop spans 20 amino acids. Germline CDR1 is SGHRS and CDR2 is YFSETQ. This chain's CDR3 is CASSVGIRDRALDSTYEQYF. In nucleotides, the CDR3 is TGCGCCAGCAGCGTTGGAATTCGGGACAGGGCGTTGGACTCGACCTACGAGCAGTACTTC.

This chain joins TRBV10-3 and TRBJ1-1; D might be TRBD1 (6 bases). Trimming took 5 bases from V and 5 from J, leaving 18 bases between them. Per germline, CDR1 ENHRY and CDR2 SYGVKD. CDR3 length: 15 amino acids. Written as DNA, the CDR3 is TGTGCCATCAGTCAGGGGACCCCGAGGAATACTGAAGCTTTCTTT. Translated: CAISQGTPRNTEAFF.

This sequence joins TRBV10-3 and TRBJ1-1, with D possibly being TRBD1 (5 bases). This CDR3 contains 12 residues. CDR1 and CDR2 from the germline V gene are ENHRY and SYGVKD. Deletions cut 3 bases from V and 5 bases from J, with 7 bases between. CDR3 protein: CAISEGQTEAFF. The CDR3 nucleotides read TGTGCCATCAGTGAAGGACAAACTGAAGCTTTCTTT.

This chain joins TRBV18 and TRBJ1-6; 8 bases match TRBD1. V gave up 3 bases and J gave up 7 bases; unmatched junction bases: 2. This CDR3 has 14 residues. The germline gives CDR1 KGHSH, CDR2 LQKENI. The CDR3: CASSPNRGNSPLHF. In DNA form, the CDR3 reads TGTGCCAGCTCACCCAACAGGGGGAATTCACCCCTCCACTTT. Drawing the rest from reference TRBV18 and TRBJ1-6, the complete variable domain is NAGVMQNPRHLVRRRGQEARLRCSPMKGHSHVYWYRQLPEEGLKFMVYLQKENIIDESGMPKERFSAEFPKEGPSILRIQQVVRGDSAAYFCASSPNRGNSPLHFGNGTRLTVT.

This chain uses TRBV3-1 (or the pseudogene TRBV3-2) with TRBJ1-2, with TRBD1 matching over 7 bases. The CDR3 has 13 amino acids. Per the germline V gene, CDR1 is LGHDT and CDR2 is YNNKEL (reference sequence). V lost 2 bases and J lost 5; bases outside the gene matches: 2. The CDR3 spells CASSQPGGYGYTF. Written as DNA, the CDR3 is TGTGCCAGCAGCCAACCAGGGGGGTATGGCTACACCTTC.

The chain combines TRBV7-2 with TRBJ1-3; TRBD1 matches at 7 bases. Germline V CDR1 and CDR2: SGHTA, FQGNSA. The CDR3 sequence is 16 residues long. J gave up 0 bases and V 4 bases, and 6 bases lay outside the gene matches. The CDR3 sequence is CASSSGQFISGNTIYF. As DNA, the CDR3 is TGTGCCAGCAGCTCGGGACAGTTCATCTCTGGAAACACCATATATTTT.

This chain's CDR3 is CASSLDRGLITF. CDR3 DNA: TGTGCCAGCTCACTAGACAGGGGTCTGATCACCTTC. This chain links TRBV18 with TRBJ1-2; TRBD1 agrees at 8 bases. V was clipped by 4 bases and J by 13 bases; unmatched bases: 8. This CDR3 has 12 amino acids. In germline, CDR1 is KGHSH, CDR2 LQKENI.

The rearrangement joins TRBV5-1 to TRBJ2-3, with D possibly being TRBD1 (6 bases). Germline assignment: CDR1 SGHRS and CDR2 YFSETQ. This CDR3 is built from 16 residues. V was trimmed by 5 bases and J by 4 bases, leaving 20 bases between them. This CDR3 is CASSQGHPKKSDTQYF. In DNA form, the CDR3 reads TGCGCCAGCAGTCAGGGACATCCTAAAAAGTCAGATACGCAGTATTTT. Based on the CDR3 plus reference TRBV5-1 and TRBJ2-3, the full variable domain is KAGVTQTPRYLIKTRGQQVTLSCSPISGHRSVSWYQQTPGQGLQFLFEYFSETQRNKGNFPGRFSGRQFSNSRSEMNVSTLELGDSALYLCASSQGHPKKSDTQYFGPGTRLTVL.

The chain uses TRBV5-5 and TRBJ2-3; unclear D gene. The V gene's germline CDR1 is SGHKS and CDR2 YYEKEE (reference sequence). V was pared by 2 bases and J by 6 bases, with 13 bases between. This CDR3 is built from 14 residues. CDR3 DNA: TGTGCCAGCAGCTTCCGGCAAGGTGGGGATACGCAGTATTTT. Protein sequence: CASSFRQGGDTQYF.